These 15 T cell receptor beta chains share one sample of origin, sequenced in a study of OX40 agonist ivuxolimab in advanced cancers. TCRdb's table, derived via immunoSEQ multiplex PCR, lists solely in-frame clones and lacks some. Of tens of thousands of clones in the sample, roughly nine tenths were seen once. Sequenced material: CD4+ or CD8+ T cells sorted from blood, taken in a trial of the OX40 agonist ivuxolimab. The receptors come from an adult with an advanced solid tumor such as melanoma, head and neck, liver or kidney cancer.

The chain has TRBV7-9 and TRBJ2-3; weak D call: TRBD2 (7 bases). Germline V lookup: CDR1 SEHNR, CDR2 FQNEAQ (reference sequence). The germline V and J ends were trimmed by 6 bases and 5 bases, with 18 bases remaining between them. The CDR3 is made up of 15 amino acids. DNA for the CDR3: TGTGCCAGCAGATTTGGGGGGGCCGCGGTAGATACGCAGTATTTT. Protein: CASRFGGAAVDTQYF.

This clone is a singleton in its sample. The rearrangement links TRBV7-9 to TRBJ2-1; D is undetermined. Trimming shortened V by 2 bases and J by 2 bases, and 10 bases separated the two germline ends. This CDR3 contains 15 residues. Germline V gene sequence: CDR1 SEHNR, CDR2 FQNEAQ (reference sequence). The CDR3 region is CASSLLVGTYNEQFF. In DNA form, the CDR3 reads TGTGCCAGCAGCTTATTAGTGGGGACCTACAATGAGCAGTTCTTC.

The chain carries TRBV18 and TRBJ1-2; perhaps TRBD1 as D (5 bases). Germline CDR1 reads KGHSH; CDR2 reads LQKENI. With 3 bases removed from V and 8 bases from J, the gap between germline ends came to 10 bases. This CDR3 has 12 residues. The CDR3 sequence: CASSPDSVGYTF. In nucleotides, the CDR3 is TGTGCCAGCTCACCTGACAGCGTCGGCTACACCTTC.

This chain uses TRBV19 with TRBJ1-2; TRBD1 might be the D (5 bases). CDR3 length: 11 residues. Trimming removed 7 bases at V and 8 bases at J, with 11 bases between. The V gene's germline CDR1 is LNHDA and CDR2 SQIVND (reference sequence). CDR3 DNA sequence: TGTGCCAGTATGCAGGGACGAGGCTACACCTTC. This sequence encodes CASMQGRGYTF.

This chain joins TRBV27 and TRBJ1-1; D possibly corresponds to TRBD1 (6 bases). CDR1 is MNHEY and CDR2 is SMNVEV in the germline V gene (reference sequence). Trimming stripped 7 bases from V and 5 bases from J, with 17 bases between. This CDR3 spans 14 amino acids. The CDR3 loop is CASTYLQGSTEAFF. The DNA for the CDR3 is TGTGCCAGCACTTATTTACAGGGAAGTACTGAAGCTTTCTTT.

This clone was found once. V usage is TRBV9 and J usage is TRBJ1-5; D may be TRBD1 (5 bases). Trimming removed 0 bases at V and 2 bases at J, with 9 bases between. Per the germline V gene, CDR1 is SGDLS and CDR2 is YYNGEE. The CDR3 spans 15 residues. The CDR3 region is CASSVGGARNQPQHF. The CDR3 DNA reads as TGTGCCAGCAGCGTAGGTGGGGCCCGCAATCAGCCCCAGCATTTT. Complete variable domain (other parts from reference TRBV9 and TRBJ1-5): DSGVTQTPKHLITATGQRVTLRCSPRSGDLSVYWYQQSLDQGLQFLIQYYNGEERAKGNILERFSAQQFPDLHSELNLSSLELGDSALYFCASSVGGARNQPQHFGDGTRLSIL.

This chain uses TRBV4-3 with TRBJ1-6; no clear D. Trimming cost V 4 bases and J 10 bases, with 17 bases left between them. The CDR3 contains 15 residues. Germline assignment: CDR1 LGHNA and CDR2 YSLEER. The CDR3 protein is CASSPYSAGESPLHF. DNA for the CDR3: TGCGCCAGCAGCCCATACTCCGCCGGGGAGTCACCCCTCCACTTT.

The rearrangement joins TRBV5-4 to TRBJ2-7; a possible D gene is TRBD2 (6 bases). CDR1 and CDR2 from the germline V gene are SGHNT and YYREEE (reference sequence). CDR3 length: 14 residues. V was cut by 4 bases and J by 0 bases, with 11 bases left in between. CDR3 in DNA: TGTGCCAGCAGCCTGCGGGGTACCTCCTACGAGCAGTACTTC. Encoded protein: CASSLRGTSYEQYF. Looking up the rest from reference TRBV5-4 and TRBJ2-7 gives the full variable domain: ETGVTQSPTHLIKTRGQQVTLRCSSQSGHNTVSWYQQALGQGPQFIFQYYREEENGRGNFPPRFSGLQFPNYSSELNVNALELDDSALYLCASSLRGTSYEQYFGPGTRLTVT.

About this clone itself: This CDR3 is missing its conserved last phenylalanine or tryptophan, likely due to a read error. The J gene is TRBJ1-6, the V gene TRBV4-1; TRBD1 might be the D (6 bases). Germline assignment: CDR1 MGHRA and CDR2 YSYEKL. Trimming took 0 bases from V and 9 from J, leaving 9 bases between them. The CDR3 contains 14 residues. Written as DNA, the CDR3 is TGCGCCAGCAGCCAAGAGGGGGCTGGTTCACCCCTCCACCTT. Protein: CASSQEGAGSPLHL.

This chain links TRBV27 with TRBJ2-7; TRBD2 is a possible D gene (6 bases). Germline V gene lookup returns CDR1 MNHEY and CDR2 SMNVEV (reference sequence). The CDR3 consists of 15 residues. The germline V and J ends were trimmed by 6 bases and 2 bases, with 17 bases remaining between them. CDR3 loop: CASSQTSGGTYEQYF. The CDR3 nucleotides are TGTGCCAGCAGCCAGACTAGTGGGGGAACCTACGAGCAGTACTTC.

The chain couples TRBV5-6 to TRBJ2-3, with 8 bases lining up with TRBD2. This CDR3 contains 19 residues. The V segment lost 2 bases and the J segment 0 bases; nucleotides outside the gene matches: 14. From germline, CDR1 is SGHDT and CDR2 YYEEEE. The CDR3 coding sequence is TGTGCCAGCAGCTTTGGGACTAGTGGGGGGGCCGGAAGCACAGATACGCAGTATTTT. Protein product: CASSFGTSGGAGSTDTQYF.

This clone was detected once. The gene calls are TRBV6-5 and TRBJ2-7; D is ambiguous. The V and J ends lost 0 bases and 6 bases respectively, with 6 bases between them. This CDR3 is 12 amino acids long. Germline CDR1 reads MNHEY; CDR2 reads SVGAGI. The CDR3 DNA follows: TGTGCCAGCAGTTACTCGGCGAGCGAGCAGTACTTC. It yields the protein CASSYSASEQYF.

The chain links TRBV5-8 to TRBJ2-7; the D gene is possibly TRBD2 (6 bases). The CDR3 is made up of 13 amino acids. Trimming removed 6 bases from V and 3 bases from J, with 13 bases in between. CDR1 and CDR2 (germline): SGHTS, YDEGEE. The CDR3 reads CASTLEGYYEQYF. The CDR3 DNA reads as TGTGCCAGCACCCTGGAGGGATACTACGAGCAGTACTTC.

The rearrangement links TRBV7-9 to TRBJ1-1; D unresolved. Germline-derived CDR1 and CDR2 are SEHNR and FQNEAQ (reference sequence). The CDR3 is 8 amino acids. The ends were cut back, 10 bases at V and 7 bases at J, with 4 bases in the middle. CDR3 nucleotide sequence: TGTGCCACCCGTGAAGCTTTCTTT. This encodes CATREAFF.

The chain is built from TRBV7-6 and TRBJ1-1; D is possibly TRBD1 (6 bases). The CDR3 has 15 residues. Germline CDR1 is SGHVS and CDR2 is FNYEAQ. V shed 1 base and J shed 1 base, with 10 bases lying between them. Written as DNA, the CDR3 is TGTGCCAGCAGCTTAGAGGACAGACCGAACACTGAAGCTTTCTTT. Residues: CASSLEDRPNTEAFF.